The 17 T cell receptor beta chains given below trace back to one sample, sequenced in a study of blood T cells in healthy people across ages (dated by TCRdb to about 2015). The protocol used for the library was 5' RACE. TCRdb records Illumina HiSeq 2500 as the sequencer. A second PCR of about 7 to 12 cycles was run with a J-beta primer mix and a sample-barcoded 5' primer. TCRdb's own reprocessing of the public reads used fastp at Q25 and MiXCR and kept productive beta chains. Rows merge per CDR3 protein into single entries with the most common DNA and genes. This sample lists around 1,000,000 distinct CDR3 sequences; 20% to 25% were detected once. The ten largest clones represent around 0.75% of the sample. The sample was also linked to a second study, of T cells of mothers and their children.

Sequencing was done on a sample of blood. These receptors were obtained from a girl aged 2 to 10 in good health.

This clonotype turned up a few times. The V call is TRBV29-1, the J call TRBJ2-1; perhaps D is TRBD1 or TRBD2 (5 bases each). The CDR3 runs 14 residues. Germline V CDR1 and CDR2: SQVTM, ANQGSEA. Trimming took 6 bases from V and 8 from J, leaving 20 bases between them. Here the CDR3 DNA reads TGCAGCGTCAAAGAAAATTACCGGGGCGATGAGCAGTTCTTC. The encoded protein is CSVKENYRGDEQFF.

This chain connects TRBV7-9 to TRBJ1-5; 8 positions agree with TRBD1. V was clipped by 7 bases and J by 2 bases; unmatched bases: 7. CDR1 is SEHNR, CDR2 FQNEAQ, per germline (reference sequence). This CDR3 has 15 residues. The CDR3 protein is CASTPGGQGNQPQHF. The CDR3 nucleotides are TGTGCCAGCACCCCGGGGGGACAGGGCAATCAGCCCCAGCATTTT.

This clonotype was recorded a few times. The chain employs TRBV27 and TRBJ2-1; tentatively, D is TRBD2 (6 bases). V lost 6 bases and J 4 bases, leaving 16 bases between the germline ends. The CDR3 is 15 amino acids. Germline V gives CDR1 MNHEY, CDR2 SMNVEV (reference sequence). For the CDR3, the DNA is TGTGCCAGCAGCTCCGGGACTTACCCTTACAATGAGCAGTTCTTC. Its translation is CASSSGTYPYNEQFF.

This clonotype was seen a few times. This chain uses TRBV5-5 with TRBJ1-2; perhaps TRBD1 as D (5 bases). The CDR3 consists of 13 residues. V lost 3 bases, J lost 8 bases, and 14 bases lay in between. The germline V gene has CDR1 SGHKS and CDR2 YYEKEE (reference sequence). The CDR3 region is CASSWGLREGYTF. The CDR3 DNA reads TGTGCCAGCAGCTGGGGCCTCAGGGAAGGCTACACCTTC. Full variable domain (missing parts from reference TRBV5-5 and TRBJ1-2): DAGVTQSPTHLIKTRGQQVTLRCSPISGHKSVSWYQQVLGQGPQFIFQYYEKEERGRGNFPDRFSARQFPNYSSELNVNALLLGDSALYLCASSWGLREGYTFGSGTRLTVV.

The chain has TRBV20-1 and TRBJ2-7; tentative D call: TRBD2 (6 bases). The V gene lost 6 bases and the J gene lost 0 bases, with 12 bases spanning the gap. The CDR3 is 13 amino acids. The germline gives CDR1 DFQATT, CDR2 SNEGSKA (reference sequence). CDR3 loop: CSALASDSYEQYF. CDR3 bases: TGCAGTGCCTTGGCTAGCGACTCCTACGAGCAGTACTTC.

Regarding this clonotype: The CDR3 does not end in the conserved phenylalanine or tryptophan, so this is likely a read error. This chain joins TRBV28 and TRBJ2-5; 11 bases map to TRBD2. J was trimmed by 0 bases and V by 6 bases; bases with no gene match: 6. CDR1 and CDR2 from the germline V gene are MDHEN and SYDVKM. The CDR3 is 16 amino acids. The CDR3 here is CASRALGLADQETQYS. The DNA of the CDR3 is TGTGCCAGCAGAGCCTTGGGACTAGCGGACCAAGAGACCCAGTACTCC.

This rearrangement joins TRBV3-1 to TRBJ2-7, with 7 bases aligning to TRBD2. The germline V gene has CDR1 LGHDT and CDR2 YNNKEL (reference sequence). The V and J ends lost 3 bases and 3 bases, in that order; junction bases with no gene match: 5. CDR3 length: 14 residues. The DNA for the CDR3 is TGTGCCAGCAGCCATTGGCCTAGCGGCTACGAGCAGTACTTC. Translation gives CASSHWPSGYEQYF.

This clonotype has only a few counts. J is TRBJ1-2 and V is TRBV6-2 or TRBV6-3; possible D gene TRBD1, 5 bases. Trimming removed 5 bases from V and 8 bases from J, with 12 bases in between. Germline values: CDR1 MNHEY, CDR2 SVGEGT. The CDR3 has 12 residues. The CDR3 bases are TGTGCCAGCAGTCGTGGGGCTGAAGGCTACACCTTC. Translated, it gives CASSRGAEGYTF.

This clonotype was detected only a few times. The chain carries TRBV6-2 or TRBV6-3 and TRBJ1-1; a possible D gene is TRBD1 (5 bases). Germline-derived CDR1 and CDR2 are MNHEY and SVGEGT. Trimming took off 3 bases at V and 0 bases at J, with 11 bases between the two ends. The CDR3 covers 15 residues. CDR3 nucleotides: TGTGCCAGCAGTTATCGGGACGTCATGAACACTGAAGCTTTCTTT. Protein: CASSYRDVMNTEAFF.

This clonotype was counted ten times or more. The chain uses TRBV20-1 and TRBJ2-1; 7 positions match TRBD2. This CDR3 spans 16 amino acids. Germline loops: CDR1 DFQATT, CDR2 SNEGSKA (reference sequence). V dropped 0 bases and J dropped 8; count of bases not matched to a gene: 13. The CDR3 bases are TGCAGTGCTAGAGATCGGGCGGGAGAAAGGTTCGATGAGCAGTTCTTC. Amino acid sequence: CSARDRAGERFDEQFF.

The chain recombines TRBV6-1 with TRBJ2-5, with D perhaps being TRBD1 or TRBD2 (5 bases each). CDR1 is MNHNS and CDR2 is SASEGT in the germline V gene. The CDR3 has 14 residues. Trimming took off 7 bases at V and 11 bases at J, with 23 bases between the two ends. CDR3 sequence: CASIAGTGAYGQYF. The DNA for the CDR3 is TGTGCCAGCATCGCCGGGACCGGGGCCTACGGGCAGTACTTC.

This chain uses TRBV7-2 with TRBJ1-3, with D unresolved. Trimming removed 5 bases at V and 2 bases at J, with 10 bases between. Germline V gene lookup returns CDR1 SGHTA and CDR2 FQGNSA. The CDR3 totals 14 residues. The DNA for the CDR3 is TGTGCCAGCAGCCGCCTAGGGACTGGAAACACCATATATTTT. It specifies CASSRLGTGNTIYF.

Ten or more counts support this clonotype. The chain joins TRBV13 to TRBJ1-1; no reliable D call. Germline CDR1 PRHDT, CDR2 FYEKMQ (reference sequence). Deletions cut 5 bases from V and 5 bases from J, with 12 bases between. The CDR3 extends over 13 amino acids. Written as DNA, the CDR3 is TGTGCCAGCAGCCCCCGAAGTGGGACTGAAGCTTTCTTT. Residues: CASSPRSGTEAFF. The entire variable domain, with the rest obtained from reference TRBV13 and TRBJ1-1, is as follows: AAGVIQSPRHLIKEKRETATLKCYPIPRHDTVYWYQQGPGQDPQFLISFYEKMQSDKGSIPDRFSAQQFSDYHSELNMSSLELGDSALYFCASSPRSGTEAFFGQGTRLTVV.

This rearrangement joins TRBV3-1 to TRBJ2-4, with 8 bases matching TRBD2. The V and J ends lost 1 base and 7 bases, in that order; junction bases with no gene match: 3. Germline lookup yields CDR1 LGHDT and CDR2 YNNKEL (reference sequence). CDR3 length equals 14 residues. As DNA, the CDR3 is TGTGCCAGCAGCCAAGGACTAGCGCGTAACATTCAGTACTTC. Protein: CASSQGLARNIQYF.

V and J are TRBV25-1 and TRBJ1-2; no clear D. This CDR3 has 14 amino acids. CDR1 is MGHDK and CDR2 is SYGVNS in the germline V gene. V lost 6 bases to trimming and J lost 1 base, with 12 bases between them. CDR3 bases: TGTGCCAGCAGAGGAGACGGATTTAACTATGGCTACACCTTC. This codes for CASRGDGFNYGYTF.

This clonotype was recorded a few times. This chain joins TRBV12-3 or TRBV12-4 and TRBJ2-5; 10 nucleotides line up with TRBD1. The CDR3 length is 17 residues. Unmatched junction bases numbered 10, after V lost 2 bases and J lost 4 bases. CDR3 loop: CASSLMRQGAGGETQYF. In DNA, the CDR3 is TGTGCCAGCAGTTTAATGCGACAGGGGGCGGGTGGAGAGACCCAGTACTTC.

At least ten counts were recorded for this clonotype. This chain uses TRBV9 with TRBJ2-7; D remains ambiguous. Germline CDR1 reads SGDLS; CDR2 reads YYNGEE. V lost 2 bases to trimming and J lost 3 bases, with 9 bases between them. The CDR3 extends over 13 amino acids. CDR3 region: CASSVVGGYEQYF. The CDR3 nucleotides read TGTGCCAGCAGCGTTGTGGGCGGCTACGAGCAGTACTTC.